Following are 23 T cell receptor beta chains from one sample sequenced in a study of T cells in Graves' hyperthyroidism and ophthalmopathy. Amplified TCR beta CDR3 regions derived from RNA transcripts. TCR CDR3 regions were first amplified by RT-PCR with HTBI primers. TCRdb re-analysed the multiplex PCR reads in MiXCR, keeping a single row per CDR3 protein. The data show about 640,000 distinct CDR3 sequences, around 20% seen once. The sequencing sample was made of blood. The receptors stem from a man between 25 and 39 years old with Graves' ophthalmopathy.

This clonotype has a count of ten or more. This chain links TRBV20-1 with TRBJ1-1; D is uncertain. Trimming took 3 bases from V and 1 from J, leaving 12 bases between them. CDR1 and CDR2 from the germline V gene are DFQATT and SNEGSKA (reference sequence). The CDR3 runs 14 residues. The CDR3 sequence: CSARIRGENTEAFF. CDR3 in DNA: TGCAGTGCTAGGATCCGCGGGGAGAACACTGAAGCTTTCTTT.

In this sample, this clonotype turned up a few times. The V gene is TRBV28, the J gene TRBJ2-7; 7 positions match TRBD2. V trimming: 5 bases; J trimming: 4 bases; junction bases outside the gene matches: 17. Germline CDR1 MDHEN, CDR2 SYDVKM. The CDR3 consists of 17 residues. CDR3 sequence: CASSAPLLAPNTYEQYF. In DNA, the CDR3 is TGTGCCAGCAGTGCCCCACTACTAGCGCCTAATACGTACGAGCAGTACTTC.

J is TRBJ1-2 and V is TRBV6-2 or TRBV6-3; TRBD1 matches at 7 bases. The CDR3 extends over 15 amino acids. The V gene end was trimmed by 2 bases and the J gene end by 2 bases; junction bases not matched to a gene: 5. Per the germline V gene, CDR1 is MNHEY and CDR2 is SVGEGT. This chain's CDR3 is CASSYEAGGNYGYTF. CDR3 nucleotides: TGTGCCAGCAGTTACGAAGCAGGGGGGAACTATGGCTACACCTTC.

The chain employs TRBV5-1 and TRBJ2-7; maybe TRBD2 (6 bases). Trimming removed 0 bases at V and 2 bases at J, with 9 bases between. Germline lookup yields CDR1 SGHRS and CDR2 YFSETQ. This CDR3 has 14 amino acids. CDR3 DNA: TGCGCCAGCAGCTTGGGGGACTTGGCCTACGAGCAGTACTTC. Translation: CASSLGDLAYEQYF.

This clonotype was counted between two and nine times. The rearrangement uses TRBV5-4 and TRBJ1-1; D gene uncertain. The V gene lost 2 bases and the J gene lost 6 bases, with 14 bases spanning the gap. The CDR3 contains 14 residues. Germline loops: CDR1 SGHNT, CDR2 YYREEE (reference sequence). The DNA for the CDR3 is TGTGCCAGCAGCTTTGAGCTCGGCAGACCTGAAGCTTTCTTT. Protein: CASSFELGRPEAFF.

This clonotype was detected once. The CDR3 reads CASSAYGQNRGDEQFF. CDR3 nucleotide sequence: TGTGCCAGCAGCGCGTATGGACAAAACAGGGGCGATGAGCAGTTCTTC. V usage is TRBV9 and J usage is TRBJ2-1; 7 nucleotides line up with TRBD1. The CDR3 consists of 16 residues. Germline-derived CDR1 and CDR2 are SGDLS and YYNGEE. V was pared by 3 bases and J by 8 bases, with 14 bases of the junction left unmatched.

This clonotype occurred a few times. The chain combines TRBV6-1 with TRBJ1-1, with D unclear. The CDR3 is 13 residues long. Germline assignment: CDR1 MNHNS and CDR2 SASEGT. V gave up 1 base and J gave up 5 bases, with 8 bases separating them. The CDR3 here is CASSEVRSTEAFF. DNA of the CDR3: TGTGCCAGCAGTGAAGTAAGGAGTACTGAAGCTTTCTTT.

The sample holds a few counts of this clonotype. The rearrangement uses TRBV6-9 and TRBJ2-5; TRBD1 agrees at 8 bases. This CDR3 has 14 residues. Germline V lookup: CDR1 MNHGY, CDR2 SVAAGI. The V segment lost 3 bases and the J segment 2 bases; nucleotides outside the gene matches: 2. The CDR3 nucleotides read TGTGCCAGCAGTTACGACAGGGGTCAAGAGACCCAGTACTTC. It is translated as CASSYDRGQETQYF.

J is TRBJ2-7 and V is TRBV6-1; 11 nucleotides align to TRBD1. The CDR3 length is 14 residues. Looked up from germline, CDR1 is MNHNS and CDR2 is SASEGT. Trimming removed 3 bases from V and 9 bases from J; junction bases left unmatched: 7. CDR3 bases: TGTGCCAGCAGTGATCCCGGGACAGGGGGTTGGCAGTACTTC. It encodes CASSDPGTGGWQYF.

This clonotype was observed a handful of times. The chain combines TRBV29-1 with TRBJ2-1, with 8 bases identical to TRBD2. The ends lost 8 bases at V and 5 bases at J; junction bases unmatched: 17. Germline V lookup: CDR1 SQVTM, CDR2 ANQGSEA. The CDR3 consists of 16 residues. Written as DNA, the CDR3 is TGCAGCTCCGGGGGGGCCTGGCGGACACTGGACAATGAGCAGTTCTTC. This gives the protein CSSGGAWRTLDNEQFF.

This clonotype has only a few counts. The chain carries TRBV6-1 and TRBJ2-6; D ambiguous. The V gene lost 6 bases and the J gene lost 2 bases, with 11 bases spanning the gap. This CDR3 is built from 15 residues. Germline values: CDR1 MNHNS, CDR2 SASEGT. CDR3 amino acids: CASRTSWTGANVLTF. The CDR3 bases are TGTGCCAGCAGAACCTCTTGGACTGGGGCCAACGTCCTGACTTTC.

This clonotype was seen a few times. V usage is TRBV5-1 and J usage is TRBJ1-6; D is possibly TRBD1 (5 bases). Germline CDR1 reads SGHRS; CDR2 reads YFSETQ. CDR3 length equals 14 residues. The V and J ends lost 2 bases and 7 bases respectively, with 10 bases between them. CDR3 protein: CASSFGEGNSPLHF. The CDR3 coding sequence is TGCGCCAGCAGCTTCGGGGAGGGGAATTCACCCCTCCACTTT.

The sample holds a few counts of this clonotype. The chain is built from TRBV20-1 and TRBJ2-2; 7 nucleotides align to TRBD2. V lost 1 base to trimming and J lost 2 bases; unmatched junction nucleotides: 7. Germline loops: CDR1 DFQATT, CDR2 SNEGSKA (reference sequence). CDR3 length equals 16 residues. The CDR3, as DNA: TGCAGTGCTAGAGGGGGGGGGACTACCAACACCGGGGAGCTGTTTTTT. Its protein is CSARGGGTTNTGELFF.

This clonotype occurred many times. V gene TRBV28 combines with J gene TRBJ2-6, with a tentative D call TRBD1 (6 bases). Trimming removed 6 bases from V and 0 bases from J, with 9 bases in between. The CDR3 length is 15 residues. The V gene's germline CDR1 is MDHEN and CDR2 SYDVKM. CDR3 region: CASSQQGSGANVLTF. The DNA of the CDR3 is TGTGCCAGCAGCCAACAGGGCTCTGGGGCCAACGTCCTGACTTTC. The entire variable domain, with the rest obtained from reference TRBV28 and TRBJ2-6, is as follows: DVKVTQSSRYLVKRTGEKVFLECVQDMDHENMFWYRQDPGLGLRLIYFSYDVKMKEKGDIPEGYSVSREKKERFSLILESASTNQTSMYLCASSQQGSGANVLTFGAGSRLTVL.

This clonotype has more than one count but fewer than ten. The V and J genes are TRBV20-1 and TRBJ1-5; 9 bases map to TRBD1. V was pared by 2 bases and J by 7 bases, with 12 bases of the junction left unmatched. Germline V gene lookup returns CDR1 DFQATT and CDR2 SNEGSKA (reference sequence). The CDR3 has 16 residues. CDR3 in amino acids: CSARNDPGQGRQPQHF. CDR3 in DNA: TGCAGTGCTAGAAACGACCCGGGACAGGGAAGACAGCCCCAGCATTTT.

The CDR3 region has the DNA TGTGCCAGCAGCTTAGTGGTCAGTAACACAGATACGCAGTATTTT. It codes for CASSLVVSNTDTQYF. The genes are TRBV7-2 and TRBJ2-3, with D uncertain. Germline CDR1 reads SGHTA; CDR2 reads FQGNSA. Trimming shortened V by 1 base and J by 2 bases, and 10 bases separated the two germline ends. This CDR3 spans 15 amino acids.

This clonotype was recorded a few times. Here the CDR3 DNA reads TGTGCCAGCAGTGATGGAGGGGAAAACATTCAGTACTTC. Translating gives CASSDGGENIQYF. The V and J genes are TRBV6-1 and TRBJ2-4; possible D gene TRBD2, 6 bases. V was pared by 3 bases and J by 5 bases, with 8 bases between. There are 13 residues in the CDR3. Germline V gene lookup returns CDR1 MNHNS and CDR2 SASEGT.

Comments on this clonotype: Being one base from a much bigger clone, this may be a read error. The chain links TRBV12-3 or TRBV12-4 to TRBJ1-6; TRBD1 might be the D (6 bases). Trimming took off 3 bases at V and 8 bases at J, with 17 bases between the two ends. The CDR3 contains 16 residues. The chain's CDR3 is CASSFRPTGSDSPLHF. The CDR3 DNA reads TGTGCCAGCAGTTTCCGCCCCACAGGGAGTGATTCACCCCTCCACTTT.

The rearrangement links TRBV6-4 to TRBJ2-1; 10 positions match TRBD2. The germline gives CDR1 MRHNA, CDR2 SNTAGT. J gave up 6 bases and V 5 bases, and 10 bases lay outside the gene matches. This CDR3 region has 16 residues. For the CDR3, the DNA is TGTGCCAGCAGTAGAGAGAGCGGGAGGGGAAGCAATGAGCAGTTCTTC. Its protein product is CASSRESGRGSNEQFF.

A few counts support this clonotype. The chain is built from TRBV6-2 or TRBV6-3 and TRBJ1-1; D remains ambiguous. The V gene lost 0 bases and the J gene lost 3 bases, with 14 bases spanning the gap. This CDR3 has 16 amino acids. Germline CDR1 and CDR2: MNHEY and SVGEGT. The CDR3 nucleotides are TGTGCCAGCAGTTACTCCTCGGGCGGAAGTTACACTGAAGCTTTCTTT. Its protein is CASSYSSGGSYTEAFF.

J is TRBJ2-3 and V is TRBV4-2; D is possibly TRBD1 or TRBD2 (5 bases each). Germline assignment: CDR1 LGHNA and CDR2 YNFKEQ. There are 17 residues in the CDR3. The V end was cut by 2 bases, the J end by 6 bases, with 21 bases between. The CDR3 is CASSQIGGLRQKDTQYF. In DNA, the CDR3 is TGTGCCAGCAGCCAAATAGGAGGACTGAGACAGAAGGATACGCAGTATTTT.

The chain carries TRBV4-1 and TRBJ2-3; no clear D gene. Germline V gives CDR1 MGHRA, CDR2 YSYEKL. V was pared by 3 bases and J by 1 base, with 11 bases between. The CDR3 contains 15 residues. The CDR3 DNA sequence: TGCGCCAGCAGCCAGGGCAATACTGGCACAGATACGCAGTATTTT. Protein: CASSQGNTGTDTQYF.

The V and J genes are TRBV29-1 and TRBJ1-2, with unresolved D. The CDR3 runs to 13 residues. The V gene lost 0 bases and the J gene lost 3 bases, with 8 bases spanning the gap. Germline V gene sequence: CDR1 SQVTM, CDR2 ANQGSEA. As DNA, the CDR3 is TGCAGCGTTGAAGACCGGCGCTACTATGGCTACACCTTC. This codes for CSVEDRRYYGYTF.